This T cell receptor beta chain was sequenced in a study of T cell repertoires in cytomegalovirus infection. This clonotype was seen a few times. Its antigen is not identified. V was pared by 3 bases and J by 5 bases, with 17 bases between. The CDR3 has 16 residues. The V gene's germline CDR1 is LNHDA and CDR2 SQIVND (reference sequence). TCRdb called the reads again in MiXCR, with one record for every CDR3 protein. The table records hundreds of thousands of distinct CDR3 sequences, approximately 33% of them present only once. Study results and limitations: Dominating the ex vivo response were HLA-C-restricted CMV-specific TCR beta clonotypes.

This chain connects TRBV19 to TRBJ1-5; possibly TRBD1 for D (6 bases). This sample comprised cultured CD8+ T cells from PBMCs, obtained from culture after CMV antigen stimulation. The origin of this receptor is a human donor in good health (CMV status not recorded). Some clones in this sample may be carry-over from other donors' samples. This chain's CDR3 is CASSMRRNEGDQPQHF. The CDR3 DNA is TGTGCCAGTAGTATGCGGCGGAACGAGGGGGATCAGCCCCAGCATTTT. The full variable domain, its missing parts supplied by reference TRBV19 and TRBJ1-5, is DGGITQSPKYLFRKEGQNVTLSCEQNLNHDAMYWYRQDPGQGLRLIYYSQIVNDFQKGDIAEGYSVSREKKESFPLTVTSAQKNPTAFYLCASSMRRNEGDQPQHFGDGTRLSIL.